This TCR beta chain is from a study of blood T cells in healthy people across ages. Study as a whole: T cells yielded about one barcoded beta molecule per two cells through template switching.

Then a second PCR, running roughly 6 to 11 cycles, was carried out with a sample-barcoded 5' primer and a J-beta primer mix. From the 5' RACE reads, TCRdb called clonotypes with MiXCR, one entry per CDR3 protein. The table shows some 1.6 million distinct CDR3 sequences, with roughly a third occurring only once. Each donor had approximately 10 milliliters of peripheral blood drawn. The germline V gene has CDR1 SGHTA and CDR2 FQGNSA. CDR3 length equals 14 residues. V was clipped by 2 bases and J by 6 bases, with 13 bases between them. The sequencing sample was made of blood. The chain couples TRBV7-2 to TRBJ2-5, with D possibly being TRBD1 or TRBD2 (5 bases each). The sequence was collected from a woman in her twenties or thirties in good health. The CDR3 nucleotides read TGTGCCAGCAGCTTACCGGGGCCATCGAAGACCCAGTACTTC. Its protein product is CASSLPGPSKTQYF.